This T cell receptor (beta chain) originates from a study of cytomegalovirus exposure and HLA in healthy donors. Overall study results and limits: The study carried out a later analysis of TCR beta sequences. It associated approximately 15,000 of them with specific HLA alleles at a false discovery rate of 0.05. With later analysis, a missense DCLRE1C variant became linked to TCR beta V- and J-gene trimming.

The CDR3 consists of 16 residues. Trimming removed 1 base from V and 2 bases from J; junction bases left unmatched: 5. CDR1 SGDLS and CDR2 YYNGEE come from the germline V gene. Vbeta (60) and Jbeta (13) primers were used in the PCR. The table came from immunoSEQ multiplex PCR; TCRdb's copy has only in-frame clones and leaves some out. The sample carries 110,000 to 150,000 clones, around 73% recorded once. A remark on this clone: Its antigen is currently unknown.

This TCR was sampled from a female donor in good health and CMV-seronegative. The V call is TRBV9, the J call TRBJ2-5, with 10 bases identical to TRBD2. Sequencing was done on a sample of PBMCs. CDR3 sequence (DNA): TGTGCCAGCAGCGTAACTAGCGGGAATCTTCAAGAGACCCAGTACTTC. Its translation: CASSVTSGNLQETQYF.